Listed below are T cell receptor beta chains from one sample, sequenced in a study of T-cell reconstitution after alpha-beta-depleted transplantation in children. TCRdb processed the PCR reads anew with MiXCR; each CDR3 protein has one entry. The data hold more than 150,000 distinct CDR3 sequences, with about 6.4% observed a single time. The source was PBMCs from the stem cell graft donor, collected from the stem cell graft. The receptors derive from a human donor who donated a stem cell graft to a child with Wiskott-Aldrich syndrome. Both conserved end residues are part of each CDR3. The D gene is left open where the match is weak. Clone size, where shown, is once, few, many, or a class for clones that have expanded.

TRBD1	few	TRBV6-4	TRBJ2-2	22	TGTGCCAGCAGTACCGACCGAGTTGCCGTTGCGGCGGACAGGGAGAACACCGGGGAGCTGTTTTTT	CASSTDRVAVAADRENTGELFF
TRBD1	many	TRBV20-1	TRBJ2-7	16	TGCAGTGCTAGAGATCCCCCCGACAGGGGGCTTTACGAGCAGTACTTC	CSARDPPDRGLYEQYF
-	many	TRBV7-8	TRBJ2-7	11	TGTGCCAGCAGCCGCGTTTCCGAGCAGTACTTC	CASSRVSEQYF
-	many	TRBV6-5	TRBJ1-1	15	TGTGCCAGCAGTTCCCCCAGGACCATGAACACTGAAGCTTTCTTT	CASSSPRTMNTEAFF
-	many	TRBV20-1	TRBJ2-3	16	TGCAGTGCTAGTGACCGACAGGCGAGGAGCACAGATACGCAGTATTTT	CSASDRQARSTDTQYF
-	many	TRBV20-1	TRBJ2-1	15	TGCAGTGCTAGATCCCCTACCTGGACTGACAATGAGCAGTTCTTC	CSARSPTWTDNEQFF
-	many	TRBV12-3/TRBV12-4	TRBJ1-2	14	TGTGCCAGCAGTTATGGACAGCCGGGCTATGGCTACACCTTC	CASSYGQPGYGYTF
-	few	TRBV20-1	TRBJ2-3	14	TGCAGTGCTAGACGGGACCTTGAGTCTGATACGCAGTATTTT	CSARRDLESDTQYF
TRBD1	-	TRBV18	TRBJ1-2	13	TGTGCCAGCTCGGAAGGGACAGACTATGGCTACACCTTC	CASSEGTDYGYTF
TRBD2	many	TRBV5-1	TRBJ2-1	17	TGCGCCAGCAGCTTGTTCGTACTAGCGGGAGATTACAATGAGCAGTTCTTC	CASSLFVLAGDYNEQFF
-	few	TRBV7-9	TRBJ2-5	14	TGTGCCAGCAGCCCACCGGGGACCTGGGAGACCCAGTACTTC	CASSPPGTWETQYF
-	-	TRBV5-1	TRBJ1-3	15	TGCGCCAGCAGCGCCCCCTCGGGCTCTGGAAACACCATATATTTT	CASSAPSGSGNTIYF
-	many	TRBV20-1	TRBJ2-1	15	TGCAGTGCTAGAGGCCCGGGGGGACACTACAGTGAGCAGTTCTTC	CSARGPGGHYSEQFF
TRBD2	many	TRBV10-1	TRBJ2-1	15	TGCGCCAGCAGTGAAGGGACTAGCGCTGGGAATGAGCAGTTCTTC	CASSEGTSAGNEQFF
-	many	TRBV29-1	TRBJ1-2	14	TGCAGCGTTGGGAAGCAGTCTACTAACTATGGCTACACCTTC	CSVGKQSTNYGYTF
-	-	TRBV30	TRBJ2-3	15	TGTGCCTGGACTCTCGCTAGCGAGGACACAGATACGCAGTATTTT	CAWTLASEDTDTQYF
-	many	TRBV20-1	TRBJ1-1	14	TGCAGTGCCAGGCCCGCGACAGAGAACACTGAAGCTTTCTTT	CSARPATENTEAFF
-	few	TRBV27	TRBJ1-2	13	TGTGCCAGCAGTTTCGGGGGATCATATGGCTACACCTTC	CASSFGGSYGYTF
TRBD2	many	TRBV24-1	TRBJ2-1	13	TGTGCCAGCGCTAGCGGGATATACAATGAGCAGTTCTTC	CASASGIYNEQFF
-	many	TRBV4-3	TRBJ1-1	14	TGCGCCAGCAGCCAAGATATCAGACGCACTGAAGCTTTCTTT	CASSQDIRRTEAFF
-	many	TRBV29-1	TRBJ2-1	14	TGCAGCTTTCTATTAAGAGCCCCCTACAATGAGCAGTTCTTC	CSFLLRAPYNEQFF
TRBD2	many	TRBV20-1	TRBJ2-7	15	TGCAGTGCTAGTAGCGGGGGGGAAAGCTCCTACGAGCAGTACTTC	CSASSGGESSYEQYF
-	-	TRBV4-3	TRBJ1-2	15	TGCGCCAGCAGCCTCCGACAGGACCCGGACTATGGCTACACCTTC	CASSLRQDPDYGYTF
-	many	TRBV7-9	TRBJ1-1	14	TGTGCCAGCAGTTCCCTACAGGGGAACACTGAAGCTTTCTTT	CASSSLQGNTEAFF
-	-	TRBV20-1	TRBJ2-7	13	TGCAGTTGGGGGACGGGTCCGAGGTTGGAGCAGTACTTC	CSWGTGPRLEQYF
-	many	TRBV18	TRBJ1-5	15	TGTGCCAGCTCTCAACAGGGAGCCAGCAATCAGCCCCAGCATTTT	CASSQQGASNQPQHF
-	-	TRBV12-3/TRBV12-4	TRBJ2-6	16	TGTGCCAGCATAGAGGACATCCTCTCTGGGGCCAACGTCCTGACTTTC	CASIEDILSGANVLTF
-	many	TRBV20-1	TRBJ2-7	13	TGCAGTGCCAGAGATAGGAACTCCTACGAGCAGTACTTC	CSARDRNSYEQYF
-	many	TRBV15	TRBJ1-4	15	TGTGCCACCAGTGGCAGAATTGCGACTAATGAAAAACTGTTTTTT	CATSGRIATNEKLFF
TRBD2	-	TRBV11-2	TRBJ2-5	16	TGTGCCAGCAGCTCTACTAGCGGGAGGGCACAAGAGACCCAGTACTTC	CASSSTSGRAQETQYF
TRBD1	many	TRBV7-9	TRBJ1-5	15	TGTGCCAGCAGCTTAGTGGGACAGGGGGCAACGGCCCAGCATTTT	CASSLVGQGATAQHF
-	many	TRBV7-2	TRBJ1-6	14	TGTGCCAGCAGCCCGAGGTGGGGGAATTCACCCCTCCACTTT	CASSPRWGNSPLHF
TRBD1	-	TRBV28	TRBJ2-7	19	TGTGCCAGCAGTCCCTGGACAGGGGGCGCGTTCGGAGCTAGCTACGAGCAGTACTTC	CASSPWTGGAFGASYEQYF
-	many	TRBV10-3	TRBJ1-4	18	TGTGCCATCAGTGAGTCGGCTGGCCAGGGCCCATCTAATGAAAAACTGTTTTTT	CAISESAGQGPSNEKLFF
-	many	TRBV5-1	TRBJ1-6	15	TGCGCCAGCAGCTTGTCTGGACAGTCTAATTCACCCCTCCACTTT	CASSLSGQSNSPLHF
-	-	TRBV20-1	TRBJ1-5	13	TGCAGTGCTATTGGTTCTAGCAATCAGCCCCAGCATTTT	CSAIGSSNQPQHF
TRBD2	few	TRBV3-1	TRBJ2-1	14	TGTGCCAGCAGCCAAGCTAGCGGAGCCAATGAGCAGTTCTTC	CASSQASGANEQFF
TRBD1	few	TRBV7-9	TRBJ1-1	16	TGTGCCAGCAGGCCTACCCGACAGGGCCCGAACACTGAAGCTTTCTTT	CASRPTRQGPNTEAFF
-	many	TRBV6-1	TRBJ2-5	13	TGTGCCAGCAACAAACTAGCTACAGAGACCCAGTACTTC	CASNKLATETQYF
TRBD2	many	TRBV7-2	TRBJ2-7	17	TGTGCCAGCGCGTATCAGGGTAGCGGGGCCGTCAACTACGAGCAGTACTTC	CASAYQGSGAVNYEQYF
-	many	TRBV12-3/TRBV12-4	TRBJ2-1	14	TGTGCCAGCAGTTTAGTGGACCCGGACAATGAGCAGTTCTTC	CASSLVDPDNEQFF
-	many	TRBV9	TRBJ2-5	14	TGTGCCAGCAGCGTAGACCAAGTTGTCGAGACCCAGTACTTC	CASSVDQVVETQYF
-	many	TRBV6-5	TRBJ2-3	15	TGTGCCAGCAGTTCATCGACGGAGCTGGCAGATACGCAGTATTTT	CASSSSTELADTQYF
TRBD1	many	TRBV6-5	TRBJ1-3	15	TGTGCCAGCAAGAGCGGTCGGCAGGGGGCCAACACCATATATTTT	CASKSGRQGANTIYF
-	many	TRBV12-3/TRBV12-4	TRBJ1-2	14	TGTGCCAGCAGTTTGGGGGGAGATGGCTATGGCTACACCTTC	CASSLGGDGYGYTF
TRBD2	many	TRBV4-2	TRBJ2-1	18	TGTGCCAGCACGCAAGGAGGTAGCGGGGGGCTCTCCTACAATGAGCAGTTCTTC	CASTQGGSGGLSYNEQFF
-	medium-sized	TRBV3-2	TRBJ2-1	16	TGTGCCAGCAGCCAGCTTGCGGGGGGAACCTACAATGAGCAGTTCTTC	CASSQLAGGTYNEQFF
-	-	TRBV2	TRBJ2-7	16	TGTGCCAGCAGCGCCAGGTCAGGCCCCAACTCCTACGAGCAGTACTTC	CASSARSGPNSYEQYF
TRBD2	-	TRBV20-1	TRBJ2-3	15	TGCAGTGCTCTGTCGACTAGCGGGAGAACAGATACGCAGTATTTT	CSALSTSGRTDTQYF
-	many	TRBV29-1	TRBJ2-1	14	TGCAGCGTCGGTCACGGCAGGCCGTTCAATGAGCAGTTCTTC	CSVGHGRPFNEQFF
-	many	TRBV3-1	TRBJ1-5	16	TGTGCCAGCAGCCAAGATGGAGGGAAAAGCAATCAGCCCCAGCATTTT	CASSQDGGKSNQPQHF
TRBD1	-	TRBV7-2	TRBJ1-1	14	TGTGCCAGCAGCGAAGGGGGCGTGAACACTGAAGCTTTCTTT	CASSEGGVNTEAFF
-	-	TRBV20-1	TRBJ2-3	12	TGCAGTGCTAGACAGGGCACAGATACGCAGTATTTT	CSARQGTDTQYF
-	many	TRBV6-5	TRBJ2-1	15	TGTGCCAGCAGCACCCTGCAGGGAGGCTACAATGAGCAGTTCTTC	CASSTLQGGYNEQFF
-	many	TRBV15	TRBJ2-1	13	TGTGCCACCAGCAGAGGAATAGAGCGTGAGCAGTTCTTC	CATSRGIEREQFF
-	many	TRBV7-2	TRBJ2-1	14	TGTGCCAGCAGCTTAAAACAGGGGAGGAATGAGCAGTTCTTC	CASSLKQGRNEQFF
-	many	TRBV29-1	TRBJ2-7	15	TGCAGCGTTGACATTTTTGACAGGAACTCCTACGAGCAGTACTTC	CSVDIFDRNSYEQYF
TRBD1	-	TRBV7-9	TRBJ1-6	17	TGTGCCAGCAGCGGAGGGGACAGGGTTTCCTATAATTCACCCCTCCACTTT	CASSGGDRVSYNSPLHF